This note documents a single T cell receptor (beta chain) sequence. Antigen unknown. The record originates from a study of regulatory and conventional T cells in RAG deficiency. General observations from the study: These Omenn syndrome Treg sorts may hold peripherally activated cells instead.

Assay: immunoSEQ multiplex PCR; the TCRdb copy retains only in-frame clones and omits some. The data hold fewer than 30,000 clones, with nearly 95% observed a single time. Genomic DNA came from blood conventional CD4+ T cells gated CD25-low CD127-high. Looked up from germline, CDR1 is GTSNPN and CDR2 is SVGIG (reference sequence). The CDR3 has 12 amino acids. V trimming: 8 bases; J trimming: 6 bases; junction bases outside the gene matches: 8. These data also formed part of another study, on regulatory T cells. That paper adds: The PCR used 52 TRBV and 13 TRBJ primers.

Sequenced sample: CD25- CD4+ T cells sorted from blood. The J gene is TRBJ2-3, the V gene TRBV30; the match to TRBD2 covers 7 bases. The receptor was isolated from a human donor in good health. CDR3 loop: CARGDYPDTQYF. The CDR3, as DNA: TGTGCCCGAGGGGACTATCCCGATACGCAGTATTTT.